The 29 T cell receptor beta chains in this list originate from one sample, sequenced in a study of T cells in Graves' hyperthyroidism and ophthalmopathy. Using RNA transcripts as the source, TCR beta CDR3 regions were amplified. HTBI primers were the set used in a first-round RT-PCR of the TCR CDR3. One entry per CDR3 protein, called by TCRdb with MiXCR from the multiplex PCR reads. The sample contains almost 600,000 distinct CDR3 sequences, approximately 14% of which appear only once. Sequenced: blood. These receptors came from a woman aged 25 to 39 with Graves' hyperthyroidism that later progressed to Graves' ophthalmopathy.

This clonotype was seen repeatedly, ten times or more. V is TRBV6-1 and J is TRBJ2-1; TRBD2 matches at 13 bases. The trim removed 5 bases at V and 7 bases at J, leaving 11 bases unmatched. There are 17 residues in the CDR3. CDR1 and CDR2 (germline): MNHNS, SASEGT. The CDR3 DNA follows: TGTGCCAGCAGTCCCGGAGGCGGACTAGCGGGAGAGAATGAGCAGTTCTTC. It encodes CASSPGGGLAGENEQFF.

At least ten counts were recorded for this clonotype. The chain has TRBV19 and TRBJ1-1; tentatively, D is TRBD1 (5 bases). The CDR3 is 16 amino acids. The V end was cut by 3 bases, the J end by 4 bases, with 18 bases between. The germline gives CDR1 LNHDA, CDR2 SQIVND (reference sequence). The CDR3 region is CASSIQGRSGITEAFF. The CDR3 nucleotides are TGTGCCAGTAGTATCCAGGGCCGTTCGGGGATCACTGAAGCTTTCTTT.

In its sample, this clonotype was seen many times. This rearrangement joins TRBV28 to TRBJ1-4; tentative D call: TRBD1 (5 bases). The V end lost 3 bases, the J end lost 7 bases, and 12 bases lay between the germline ends. Germline CDR1 reads MDHEN; CDR2 reads SYDVKM. The CDR3 length is 14 residues. The CDR3 protein is CASSFFQGSEKLFF. The CDR3 DNA reads as TGTGCCAGCAGTTTTTTCCAGGGTAGTGAAAAACTGTTTTTT.

The rearrangement links TRBV10-3 to TRBJ1-4; no firm D call. This CDR3 is built from 11 residues. CDR1 ENHRY and CDR2 SYGVKD come from the germline V gene. V lost 3 bases, J lost 8 bases, and 4 bases lay in between. CDR3 sequence (DNA): TGTGCCATCAGTGAAGGAGAAAAACTGTTTTTT. It translates to CAISEGEKLFF.

This clonotype was detected a few times. This chain uses TRBV2 with TRBJ1-1; D is unresolved. Per the germline V gene, CDR1 is SNHLY and CDR2 is FYNNEI. CDR3 size: 14 residues. V was shortened by 5 bases and J by 1 base, with 11 bases between the two germline ends. The CDR3 is CASSPQRSNTEAFF. CDR3 DNA sequence: TGTGCCAGCAGTCCACAGAGGTCGAACACTGAAGCTTTCTTT. The full variable domain, in which reference TRBV2 and TRBJ1-1 provide the parts outside the CDR3, is EPEVTQTPSHQVTQMGQEVILRCVPISNHLYFYWYRQILGQKVEFLVSFYNNEISEKSEIFDDQFSVERPDGSNFTLKIRSTKLEDSAMYFCASSPQRSNTEAFFGQGTRLTVV.

There are many counts of this clonotype. V usage is TRBV29-1 and J usage is TRBJ1-2; D remains unclear. This CDR3 spans 12 amino acids. Trimming removed 4 bases from V and 3 bases from J, with 9 bases in between. The germline gives CDR1 SQVTM, CDR2 ANQGSEA. The CDR3 sequence is CSVGQVDYGYTF. The CDR3 DNA sequence: TGCAGCGTTGGTCAGGTCGACTATGGCTACACCTTC.

There are many counts of this clonotype. This chain uses TRBV2 with TRBJ2-1, with a possible D match to TRBD2 (5 bases). Germline lookup yields CDR1 SNHLY and CDR2 FYNNEI. V was pared by 4 bases and J by 3 bases, with 13 bases between. The CDR3 covers 15 residues. The chain's CDR3 is CASSGGPEGYNEQFF. The CDR3 bases are TGTGCCAGCAGTGGAGGCCCCGAGGGCTACAATGAGCAGTTCTTC.

The sample holds many counts of this clonotype. The chain links TRBV20-1 to TRBJ2-1, with 8 bases aligning to TRBD2. The V gene end was trimmed by 5 bases and the J gene end by 4 bases; junction bases not matched to a gene: 10. The CDR3 is 15 residues long. Per the germline V gene, CDR1 is DFQATT and CDR2 is SNEGSKA (reference sequence). The CDR3 sequence: CSAPSSGSRYNEQFF. The CDR3 DNA reads TGCAGTGCTCCCTCCAGCGGGAGTAGGTACAATGAGCAGTTCTTC.

This clonotype was observed a handful of times. Possible read error: a much larger clone is one base away. Here the CDR3 DNA reads TGTGCCAGCAGTTCGGCTAGCGGGCCAGAGGTGCGGTACTTC. Translation gives CASSSASGPEVRYF. The genes are TRBV28 and TRBJ2-7; TRBD2 matches at 8 bases. V was pared by 4 bases and J by 12 bases, with 14 bases of the junction left unmatched. The CDR3 is 14 residues long. Looked up from germline, CDR1 is MDHEN and CDR2 is SYDVKM.

Comment on this clonotype: A read error may explain this, as a much larger clone is one base away. In this CDR3 the conserved last residue, phenylalanine or tryptophan, is missing, so a read error is likely. This chain links TRBV28 with TRBJ2-7; D unresolved. The V gene lost 5 bases and the J gene lost 2 bases, with 13 bases spanning the gap. The germline V gene encodes CDR1 MDHEN and CDR2 SYDVKM. The CDR3 runs 14 residues. The CDR3 sequence: CASSPLKRTYEQYL. The CDR3 DNA sequence: TGTGCCAGCAGTCCTTTGAAGAGAACCTACGAGCAGTACCTC.

J is TRBJ2-7 and V is TRBV5-1, with 7 bases aligning to TRBD1. Germline CDR1 reads SGHRS; CDR2 reads YFSETQ. The CDR3 has 14 amino acids. After removal of 7 bases from V and 3 bases from J, the junction contained 10 bases not matched to a gene. The CDR3: CASSQTGQGYEQYF. In DNA, the CDR3 is TGCGCCAGCTCCCAGACAGGGCAAGGCTACGAGCAGTACTTC.

This clonotype was found many times. This chain uses TRBV10-3 with TRBJ2-3, with D hard to call. The V gene lost 0 bases and the J gene lost 0 bases, with 4 bases spanning the gap. The CDR3 runs 14 residues. CDR1 and CDR2 (germline): ENHRY, SYGVKD. The CDR3 sequence is CAISESGSTDTQYF. In nucleotides, the CDR3 is TGTGCCATCAGTGAGTCTGGTAGCACAGATACGCAGTATTTT.

The V and J genes are TRBV6-5 and TRBJ2-7, with D perhaps matching TRBD1 (5 bases). This CDR3 region has 16 residues. Germline V gene data show CDR1 as MNHEY and CDR2 as SVGAGI. V lost 0 bases and J 0 bases, leaving 12 bases between the germline ends. The CDR3 DNA reads TGTGCCAGCAGTTACTCGGCTGCAGGGTACTCCTACGAGCAGTACTTC. Protein sequence: CASSYSAAGYSYEQYF.

The V gene is TRBV7-3, the J gene TRBJ2-7; a weak D match, TRBD2 (6 bases). This CDR3 comprises 14 residues. V lost 5 bases to trimming and J lost 5 bases, with 16 bases between them. Germline V gene lookup returns CDR1 SGHTA and CDR2 FQGTGA. The CDR3 region is CASSPTGAPHEQYF. The CDR3 DNA sequence: TGTGCCAGCAGCCCCACGGGAGCCCCCCACGAGCAGTACTTC.

In regard to this clonotype: This may arise from a read error, as a much more abundant clone is one base away. This chain joins TRBV6-1 and TRBJ1-1; maybe TRBD1 (5 bases). Looked up from germline, CDR1 is MNHNS and CDR2 is SASEGT. V was trimmed by 5 bases and J by 4 bases, leaving 23 bases between them. The CDR3 loop spans 17 amino acids. The CDR3 nucleotides read TGTGCCAGCAGTCTCATTGGCAGGGACGGTATGGGCACTGAAGCTTTCTTT. Translation: CASSLIGRDGMGTEAFF.

This clonotype was observed many times. The chain uses TRBV4-1 and TRBJ1-1; 8 positions match TRBD1. From germline, CDR1 is MGHRA and CDR2 YSYEKL. CDR3 size: 15 residues. Trimming cost V 3 bases and J 1 base; bases outside gene matches: 4. CDR3: CASSQAGTGNTEAFF. Written as DNA, the CDR3 is TGCGCCAGCAGCCAGGCCGGGACAGGGAACACTGAAGCTTTCTTT.

This clonotype was counted a single time. The conserved phenylalanine or tryptophan is not found at the CDR3 terminus, so this likely reflects a read error. V gene TRBV10-2 combines with J gene TRBJ2-3, with D possibly matching TRBD1 (5 bases). CDR1 WSHSY and CDR2 SAAADI come from the germline V gene. CDR3 length equals 14 residues. The V end was cut by 6 bases, the J end by 2 bases, with 12 bases between. CDR3 nucleotides: TGCGCCAGCAGCCACTCAGGGCCCACAGATACGCAGTATCTT. It yields the protein CASSHSGPTDTQYL.

The sample holds a few counts of this clonotype. Here the CDR3 DNA reads TGTGCCACCAGCAGTACCCCGGGGGCTGAAGCTTTCTTT. This gives the protein CATSSTPGAEAFF. This sequence joins TRBV15 and TRBJ1-1; D might be TRBD1 (5 bases). The V and J ends lost 3 bases and 6 bases respectively, with 11 bases between them. The germline V gene encodes CDR1 LNHNV and CDR2 YYDKDF (reference sequence). This CDR3 region has 13 residues.

This chain joins TRBV27 and TRBJ1-5; maybe TRBD1 (5 bases). This CDR3 has 16 residues. The V end was cut by 6 bases, the J end by 5 bases, with 20 bases between. The V gene's germline CDR1 is MNHEY and CDR2 SMNVEV (reference sequence). The CDR3 loop is CASSRNPQAGDQPQHF. The CDR3 DNA is TGTGCCAGCAGCCGAAACCCGCAGGCGGGGGATCAGCCCCAGCATTTT.

This clonotype was seen only a few times. V is TRBV11-3 and J is TRBJ2-1, with 10 bases fitting TRBD2. This CDR3 is built from 16 residues. Germline assignment: CDR1 SGHNT and CDR2 YENEEA. With 4 bases clipped from V and 9 bases from J, the junction kept 12 bases outside the gene matches. CDR3 nucleotides: TGTGCCAGCAGCTCCTCCGGGGCTAGCGGGAGTGGTGAGCAGTTCTTC. It encodes CASSSSGASGSGEQFF.

This clonotype was picked up many times. V gene TRBV6-1 combines with J gene TRBJ1-1; D is unclear. Germline values: CDR1 MNHNS, CDR2 SASEGT. The CDR3 is 11 residues long. V shed 10 bases and J shed 7 bases, with 13 bases lying between them. Here the CDR3 reads CATVRRVEAFF. CDR3 nucleotides: TGTGCCACAGTGAGGCGAGTTGAAGCTTTCTTT.

This clonotype showed up many times. The rearrangement uses TRBV29-1 and TRBJ2-7; 10 bases fit TRBD1. The CDR3 has 14 residues. Germline V CDR1 and CDR2: SQVTM, ANQGSEA. V was pared by 6 bases and J by 4 bases, with 9 bases of the junction left unmatched. The CDR3: CSVGTGEGSYEQYF. CDR3 sequence (DNA): TGCAGCGTAGGGACAGGGGAGGGTTCTTACGAGCAGTACTTC.

A remark on this clonotype: Being one base from a much bigger clone, this may be a read error. The V call is TRBV28, the J call TRBJ1-5, with TRBD1 as a possible D gene (5 bases). The DNA end lines up better with TRBJ2-3; the J call may be wrong. Germline-derived CDR1 and CDR2 are MDHEN and SYDVKM. This CDR3 spans 14 amino acids. The CDR3 nucleotides are TGTGCCAGCAGCCAGGACACCGAAGGGCAGCCCCAGTATTTT. Encoded protein: CASSQDTEGQPQYF.

This clonotype was recorded a few times. The genes are TRBV25-1 and TRBJ1-2; 9 nucleotides match TRBD1. Germline V gene sequence: CDR1 MGHDK, CDR2 SYGVNS. J lost 2 bases, V lost 9 bases, and 13 bases had no gene match. This CDR3 has 16 residues. CDR3 region: CARSGKMGQGNYGYTF. DNA of the CDR3: TGTGCCAGGTCTGGGAAAATGGGACAGGGAAACTATGGCTACACCTTC.

This clonotype was counted many times. This rearrangement joins TRBV20-1 to TRBJ2-1; possible D gene TRBD2, 5 bases. V was cut by 3 bases and J by 1 base, with 7 bases left in between. The germline V gene has CDR1 DFQATT and CDR2 SNEGSKA (reference sequence). This CDR3 is built from 13 residues. CDR3 in DNA: TGCAGTGCTAGGCGGGTTTCCTACAATGAGCAGTTCTTC. This gives the protein CSARRVSYNEQFF.

This clonotype was found a few times. The chain is built from TRBV9 and TRBJ2-5; tentatively, D is TRBD2 (5 bases). V lost 4 bases to trimming and J lost 0 bases, with 13 bases between them. The CDR3 is 15 amino acids. The germline gives CDR1 SGDLS, CDR2 YYNGEE. CDR3 protein: CASSHQRSDQETQYF. The CDR3 nucleotides read TGTGCCAGCAGCCACCAGCGGTCCGACCAAGAGACCCAGTACTTC.

This chain links TRBV28 with TRBJ1-4, with a tentative D call TRBD1 (5 bases). Trimming stripped 5 bases from V and 0 bases from J, with 13 bases between. The germline V gene encodes CDR1 MDHEN and CDR2 SYDVKM. The CDR3 length is 16 residues. CDR3 loop: CASSAVPGATNEKLFF. CDR3 nucleotide sequence: TGTGCCAGCAGTGCAGTCCCGGGGGCAACTAATGAAAAACTGTTTTTT.

Many counts were recorded for this clonotype. The chain joins TRBV20-1 to TRBJ2-5, with 11 bases that match TRBD2. There are 13 residues in the CDR3. The ends lost 1 base at V and 5 bases at J; junction bases unmatched: 0. Germline loops: CDR1 DFQATT, CDR2 SNEGSKA (reference sequence). CDR3 in DNA: TGCAGTGCTAGAGCTAGCGGGAGGGAGACCCAGTACTTC. Translated: CSARASGRETQYF.

There are many counts of this clonotype. The chain links TRBV4-1 to TRBJ2-5, with 7 bases identical to TRBD1. Germline lookup yields CDR1 MGHRA and CDR2 YSYEKL. Trimming at V came to 3 bases and at J to 4 bases, leaving 11 bases not matched to a gene. The CDR3 has 16 amino acids. CDR3 protein: CASSHPRQGGAETQYF. Here the CDR3 DNA reads TGCGCCAGCAGCCACCCTAGACAGGGTGGCGCAGAGACCCAGTACTTC.